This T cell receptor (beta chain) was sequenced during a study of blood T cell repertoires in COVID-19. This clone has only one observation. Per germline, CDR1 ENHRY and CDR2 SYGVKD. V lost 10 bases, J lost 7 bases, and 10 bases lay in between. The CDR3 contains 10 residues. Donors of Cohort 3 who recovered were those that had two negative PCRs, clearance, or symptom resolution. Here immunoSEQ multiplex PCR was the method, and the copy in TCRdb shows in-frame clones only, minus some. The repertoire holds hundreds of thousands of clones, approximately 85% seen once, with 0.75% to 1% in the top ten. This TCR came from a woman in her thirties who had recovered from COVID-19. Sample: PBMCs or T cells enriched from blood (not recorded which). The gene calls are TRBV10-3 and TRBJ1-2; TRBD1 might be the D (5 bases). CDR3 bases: TGTGCCACCCAGGGTGTTGGCTACACCTTC. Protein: CATQGVGYTF.